The clone carrying this TCR beta chain was detected only once. V trimming: 0 bases; J trimming: 1 base; junction bases outside the gene matches: 3. CDR3 length: 15 amino acids. Germline assignment: CDR1 SGHDT and CDR2 YYEEEE. Clones were sequenced by immunoSEQ multiplex PCR, and TCRdb holds only the in-frame ones, with some missing. The repertoire has about 63,000 clones, about 90% of them found once; the top ten carry approximately 3%. These data are taken from a study of T cells after somatic rescue of genetic block. This clonotype was sampled from a man aged 35 to 55. Source material: peripheral blood mononuclear cells (PBMCs). This chain links TRBV5-6 with TRBJ2-7; 8 bases are shared with TRBD1. The CDR3 reads CASSLDQGASYEQYF. Here the CDR3 DNA reads TGTGCCAGCAGCTTGGATCAGGGGGCTTCCTACGAGCAGTACTTC.